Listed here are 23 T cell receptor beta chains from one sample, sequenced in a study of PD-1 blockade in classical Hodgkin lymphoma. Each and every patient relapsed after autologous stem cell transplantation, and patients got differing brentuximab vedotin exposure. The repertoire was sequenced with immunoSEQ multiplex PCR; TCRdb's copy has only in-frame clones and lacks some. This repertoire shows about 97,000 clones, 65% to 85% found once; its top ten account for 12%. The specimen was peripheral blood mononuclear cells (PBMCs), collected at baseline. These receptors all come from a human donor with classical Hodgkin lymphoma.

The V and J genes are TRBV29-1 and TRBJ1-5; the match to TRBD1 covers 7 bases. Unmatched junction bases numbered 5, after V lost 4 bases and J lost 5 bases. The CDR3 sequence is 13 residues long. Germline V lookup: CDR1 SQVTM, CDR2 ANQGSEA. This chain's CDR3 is CSVAVQGDQPQHF. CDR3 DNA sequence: TGCAGCGTTGCAGTGCAGGGGGATCAGCCCCAGCATTTT.

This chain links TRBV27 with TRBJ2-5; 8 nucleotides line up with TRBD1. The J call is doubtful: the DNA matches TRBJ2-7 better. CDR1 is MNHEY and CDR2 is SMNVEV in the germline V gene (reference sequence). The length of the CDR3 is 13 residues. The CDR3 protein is CASSITGGGEQYF. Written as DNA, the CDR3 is TGTGCCAGCAGTATAACAGGGGGAGGCGAGCAGTACTTC.

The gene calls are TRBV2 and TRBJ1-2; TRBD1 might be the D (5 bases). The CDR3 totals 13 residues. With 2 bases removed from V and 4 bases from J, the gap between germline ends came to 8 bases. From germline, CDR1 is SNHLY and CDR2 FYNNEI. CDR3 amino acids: CASSEQGSYGYTF. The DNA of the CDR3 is TGTGCCAGCAGTGAACAGGGTTCCTATGGCTACACCTTC. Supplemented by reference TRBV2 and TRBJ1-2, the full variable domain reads EPEVTQTPSHQVTQMGQEVILRCVPISNHLYFYWYRQILGQKVEFLVSFYNNEISEKSEIFDDQFSVERPDGSNFTLKIRSTKLEDSAMYFCASSEQGSYGYTFGSGTRLTVV.

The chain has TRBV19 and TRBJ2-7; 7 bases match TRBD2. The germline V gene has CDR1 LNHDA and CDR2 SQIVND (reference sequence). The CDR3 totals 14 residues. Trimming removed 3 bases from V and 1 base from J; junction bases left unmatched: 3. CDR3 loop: CASSMSGTSYEQYF. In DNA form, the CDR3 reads TGTGCCAGTAGTATGAGCGGGACTTCCTACGAGCAGTACTTC.

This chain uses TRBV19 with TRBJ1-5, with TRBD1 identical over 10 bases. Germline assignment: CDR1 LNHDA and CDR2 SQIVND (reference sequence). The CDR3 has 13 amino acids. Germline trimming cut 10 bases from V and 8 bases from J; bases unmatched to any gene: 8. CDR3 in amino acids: CATTGTGVKPQHF. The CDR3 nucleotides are TGTGCCACCACCGGGACAGGGGTGAAGCCCCAGCATTTT.

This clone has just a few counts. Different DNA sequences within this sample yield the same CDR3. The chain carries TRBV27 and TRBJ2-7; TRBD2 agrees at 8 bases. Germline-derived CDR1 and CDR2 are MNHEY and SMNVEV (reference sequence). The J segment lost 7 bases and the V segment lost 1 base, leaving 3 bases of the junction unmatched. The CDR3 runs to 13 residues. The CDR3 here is CASSLLAGREQYF. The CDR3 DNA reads TGTGCCAGCAGTTTATTAGCGGGACGGGAGCAGTACTTC.

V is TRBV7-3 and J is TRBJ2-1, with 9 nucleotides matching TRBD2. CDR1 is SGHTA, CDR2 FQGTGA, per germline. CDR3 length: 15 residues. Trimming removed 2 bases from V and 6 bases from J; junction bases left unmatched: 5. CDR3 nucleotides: TGTGCCAGCAGCTTAGCGGGAGGGCCTCGCAATGAGCAGTTCTTC. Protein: CASSLAGGPRNEQFF. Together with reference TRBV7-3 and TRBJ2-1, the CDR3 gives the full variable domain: GAGVSQTPSNKVTEKGKYVELRCDPISGHTALYWYRQSLGQGPEFLIYFQGTGAADDSGLPNDRFFAVRPEGSVSTLKIQRTERGDSAVYLCASSLAGGPRNEQFFGPGTRLTVL.

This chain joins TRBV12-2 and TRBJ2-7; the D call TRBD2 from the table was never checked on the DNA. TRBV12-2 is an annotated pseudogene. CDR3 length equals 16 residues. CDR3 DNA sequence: TGTGCAAGTCGCTTACCAGCCCAGCGGCTCTCCTACGAGCAGTACTTC. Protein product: CASRLPAQRLSYEQYF.

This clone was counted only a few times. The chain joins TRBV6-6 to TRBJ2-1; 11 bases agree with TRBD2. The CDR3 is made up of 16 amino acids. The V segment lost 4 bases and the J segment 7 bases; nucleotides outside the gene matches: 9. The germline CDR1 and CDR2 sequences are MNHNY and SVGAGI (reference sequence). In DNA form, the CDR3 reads TGTGCCAGCAGTTCCCCGGAACTAGCGGGAGTGAATGAGCAGTTCTTC. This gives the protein CASSSPELAGVNEQFF.

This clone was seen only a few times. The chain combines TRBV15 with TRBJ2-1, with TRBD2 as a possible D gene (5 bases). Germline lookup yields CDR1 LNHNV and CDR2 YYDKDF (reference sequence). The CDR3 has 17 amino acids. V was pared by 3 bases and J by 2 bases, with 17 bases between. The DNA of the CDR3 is TGTGCCACCAGCAGCCTTGGAGCGGCGCTGGCCTACAATGAGCAGTTCTTC. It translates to CATSSLGAALAYNEQFF.

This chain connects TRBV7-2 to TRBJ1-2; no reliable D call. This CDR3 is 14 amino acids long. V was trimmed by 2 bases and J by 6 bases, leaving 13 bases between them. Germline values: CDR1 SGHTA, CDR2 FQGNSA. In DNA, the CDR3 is TGTGCCAGCAGCTTACAACTCACACCTAATGGCTACACCTTC. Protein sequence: CASSLQLTPNGYTF.

The CDR3 spells CATSRDGGFSGNTIYF. Written as DNA, the CDR3 is TGTGCCACCAGCAGAGATGGGGGATTCTCTGGAAACACCATATATTTT. This rearrangement joins TRBV15 to TRBJ1-3; the D gene is possibly TRBD1 (5 bases). CDR3 length: 16 residues. With 0 bases removed from V and 0 bases from J, the gap between germline ends came to 9 bases. Germline V gene sequence: CDR1 LNHNV, CDR2 YYDKDF (reference sequence).

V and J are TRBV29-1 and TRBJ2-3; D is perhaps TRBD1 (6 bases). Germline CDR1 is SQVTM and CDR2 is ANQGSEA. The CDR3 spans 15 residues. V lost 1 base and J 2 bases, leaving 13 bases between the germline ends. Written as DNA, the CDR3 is TGCAGCGTTGAAGGGGTTCAGGGGAACACAGATACGCAGTATTTT. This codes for CSVEGVQGNTDTQYF.

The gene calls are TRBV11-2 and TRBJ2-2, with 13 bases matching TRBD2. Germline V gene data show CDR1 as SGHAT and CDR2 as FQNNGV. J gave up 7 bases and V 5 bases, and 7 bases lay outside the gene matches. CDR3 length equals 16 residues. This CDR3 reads CASSPRTSGSGGELFF. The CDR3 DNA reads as TGTGCCAGCAGCCCTAGGACTAGCGGGAGTGGCGGGGAGCTGTTTTTT.

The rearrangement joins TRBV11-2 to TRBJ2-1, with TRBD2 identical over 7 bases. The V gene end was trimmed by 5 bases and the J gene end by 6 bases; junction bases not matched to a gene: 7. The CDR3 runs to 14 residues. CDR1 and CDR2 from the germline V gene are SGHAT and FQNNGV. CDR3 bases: TGTGCCAGCAGCCCCCGGCCGGGAGGCAATGAGCAGTTCTTC. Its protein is CASSPRPGGNEQFF.

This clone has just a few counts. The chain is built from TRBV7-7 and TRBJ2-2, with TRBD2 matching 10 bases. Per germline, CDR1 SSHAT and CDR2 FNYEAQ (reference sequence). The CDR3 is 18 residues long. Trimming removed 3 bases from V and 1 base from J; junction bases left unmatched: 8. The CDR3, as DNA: TGTGCCAGCAGCTTTTCCAGCGGGAGGGCCGGGAACACCGGGGAGCTGTTTTTT. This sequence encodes CASSFSSGRAGNTGELFF.

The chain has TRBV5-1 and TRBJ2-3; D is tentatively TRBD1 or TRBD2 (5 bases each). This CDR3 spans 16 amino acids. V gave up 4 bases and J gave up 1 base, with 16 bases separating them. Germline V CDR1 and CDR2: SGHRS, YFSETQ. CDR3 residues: CASSPSGPRGTDTQYF. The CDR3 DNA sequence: TGCGCCAGCAGCCCTTCGGGACCTAGGGGCACAGATACGCAGTATTTT.

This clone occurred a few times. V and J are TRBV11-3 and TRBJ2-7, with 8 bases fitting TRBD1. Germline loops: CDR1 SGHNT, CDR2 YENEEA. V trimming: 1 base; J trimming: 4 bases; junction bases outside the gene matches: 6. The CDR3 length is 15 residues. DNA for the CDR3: TGTGCCAGCAGCTTAGCGGGGACAGGACTTTACGAGCAGTACTTC. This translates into CASSLAGTGLYEQYF.

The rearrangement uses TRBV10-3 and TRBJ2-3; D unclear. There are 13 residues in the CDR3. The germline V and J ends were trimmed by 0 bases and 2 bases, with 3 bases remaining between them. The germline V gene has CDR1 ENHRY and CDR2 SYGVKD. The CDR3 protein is CAISESNTDTQYF. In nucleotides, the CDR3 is TGTGCCATCAGTGAGTCTAACACAGATACGCAGTATTTT.

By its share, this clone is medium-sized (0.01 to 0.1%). The CDR3 DNA sequence: TGTGCCAGCAGCCTTCTCCAGCGGGCTGGAAACACCATATATTTT. The encoded protein is CASSLLQRAGNTIYF. J is TRBJ1-3 and V is TRBV13; D call uncertain. This CDR3 spans 15 amino acids. Per the germline V gene, CDR1 is PRHDT and CDR2 is FYEKMQ (reference sequence). The ends were cut back, 5 bases at V and 2 bases at J, with 13 bases in the middle. The variable domain in full, completed from reference TRBV13 and TRBJ1-3, reads AAGVIQSPRHLIKEKRETATLKCYPIPRHDTVYWYQQGPGQDPQFLISFYEKMQSDKGSIPDRFSAQQFSDYHSELNMSSLELGDSALYFCASSLLQRAGNTIYFGEGSWLTVV.

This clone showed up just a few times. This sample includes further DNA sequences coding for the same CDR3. CDR3 sequence (DNA): TGTGCCAGCAGCTTACAGGGAGGGACTGAAGCTTTCTTT. Its translation: CASSLQGGTEAFF. The gene calls are TRBV7-9 and TRBJ1-1; TRBD1 is a possible D gene (5 bases). CDR3 length equals 13 residues. The germline V and J ends were trimmed by 2 bases and 5 bases, with 9 bases remaining between them. CDR1 and CDR2 (germline): SEHNR, FQNEAQ (reference sequence).

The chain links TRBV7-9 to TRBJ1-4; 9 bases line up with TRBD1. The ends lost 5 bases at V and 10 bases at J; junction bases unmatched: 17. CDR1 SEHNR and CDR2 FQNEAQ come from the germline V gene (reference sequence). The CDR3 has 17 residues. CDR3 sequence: CASSPEGVGTGFAKLFF. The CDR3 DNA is TGTGCCAGCAGCCCCGAGGGGGTCGGGACAGGGTTTGCAAAACTGTTTTTT.

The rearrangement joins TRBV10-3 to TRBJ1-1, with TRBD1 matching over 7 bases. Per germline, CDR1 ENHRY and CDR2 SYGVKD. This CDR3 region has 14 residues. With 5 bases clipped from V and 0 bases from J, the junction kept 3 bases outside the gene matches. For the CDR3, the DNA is TGTGCCATCAGTATACAGGGGATGAACACTGAAGCTTTCTTT. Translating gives CAISIQGMNTEAFF.